This T cell receptor beta chain emerged from a study of blood T cells in healthy people across ages. A remark on this clonotype: This CDR3 is missing its conserved last phenylalanine or tryptophan, likely due to a read error.

Germline lookup yields CDR1 SNHLY and CDR2 FYNNEI. V shed 7 bases, J shed 1 base, and the junction held 9 bases outside the gene matches. This CDR3 contains 15 residues. PCR was performed a second time for about 7 to 11 cycles using a sample-barcoded 5' primer and a J-beta primer mix. Tagging of each cDNA molecule was performed by a template-switch adaptor with 12 random nucleotides. TCRdb re-called the 5' RACE reads with MiXCR, one entry per CDR3 protein. Here the sample spans 550,000 to 800,000 distinct CDR3 sequences, over 20% being singletons. The chain carries TRBV2 and TRBJ2-7; TRBD2 aligns across 8 bases. The receptor was isolated from a man aged 65 to 85 in good health. The sequenced material came from blood. The CDR3 spells CASNYYSGASYEQYC. The CDR3 DNA is TGTGCCAGCAATTACTATAGCGGGGCATCCTACGAGCAGTACTGC.